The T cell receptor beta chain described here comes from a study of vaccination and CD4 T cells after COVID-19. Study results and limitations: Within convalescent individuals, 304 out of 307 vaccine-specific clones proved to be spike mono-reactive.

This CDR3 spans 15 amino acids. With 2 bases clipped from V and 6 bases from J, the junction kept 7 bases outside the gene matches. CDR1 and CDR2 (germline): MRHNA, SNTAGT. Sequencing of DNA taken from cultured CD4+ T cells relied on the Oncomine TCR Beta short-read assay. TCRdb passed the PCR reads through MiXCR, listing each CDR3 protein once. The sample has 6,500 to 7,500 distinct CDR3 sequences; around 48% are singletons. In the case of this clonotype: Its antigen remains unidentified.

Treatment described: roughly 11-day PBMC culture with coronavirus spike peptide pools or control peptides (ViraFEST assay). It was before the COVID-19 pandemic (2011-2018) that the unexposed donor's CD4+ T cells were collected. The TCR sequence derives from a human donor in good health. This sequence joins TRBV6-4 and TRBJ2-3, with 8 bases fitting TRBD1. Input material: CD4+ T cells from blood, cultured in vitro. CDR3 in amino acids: CASSDGQGQRDTQYF. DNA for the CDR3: TGTGCCAGCAGTGACGGACAGGGTCAGCGGGATACGCAGTATTTT.